One and the same sample provided the 11 T cell receptor beta chains below, sequenced in a study of T cell responses to AZD1222 COVID-19 vaccine. Sequenced by immunoSEQ multiplex PCR; TCRdb stores in-frame clones only, minus some. The data hold 100,000 to 150,000 clones, with roughly 90% observed a single time. The source material was peripheral blood, sampled on day 0 of AZD1222 vaccination. The receptors stem from an adult in good health.

The chain employs TRBV4-3 and TRBJ2-3; D uncertain. The V end was cut by 1 base, the J end by 0 bases, with 14 bases between. CDR3 length: 17 amino acids. Germline CDR1 and CDR2: LGHNA and YSLEER. The CDR3 coding sequence is TGCGCCAGCAGCCAAGGGTCCGCCCCCACAAGCACAGATACGCAGTATTTT. This codes for CASSQGSAPTSTDTQYF.

The CDR3 loop is CASSYSGTGEAFF. The CDR3 DNA is TGTGCCAGCAGTTACTCTGGGACAGGAGAAGCTTTCTTT. The chain links TRBV6-6 to TRBJ1-1; 8 bases fit TRBD1. The CDR3 is made up of 13 amino acids. V lost 0 bases, J lost 8 bases, and 2 bases stayed unmatched. Germline CDR1 and CDR2: MNHNY and SVGAGI (reference sequence).

The sample holds one count of this clone. The chain employs TRBV2 and TRBJ1-2; weak D call: TRBD1 (6 bases). CDR1 is SNHLY and CDR2 is FYNNEI in the germline V gene. The CDR3 runs 13 residues. The V and J ends lost 4 bases and 5 bases respectively, with 11 bases between them. The CDR3 bases are TGTGCCAGCAGTGTTAACAGGGAATATGGCTACACCTTC. Protein: CASSVNREYGYTF.

V gene TRBV5-1 combines with J gene TRBJ1-6, with a tentative D call TRBD1 (6 bases). This CDR3 has 16 amino acids. Trimming took off 0 bases at V and 9 bases at J, with 16 bases between the two ends. Per the germline V gene, CDR1 is SGHRS and CDR2 is YFSETQ. The CDR3 DNA is TGCGCCAGCAGCTTGGGGGACAAAGGGGTAGCTTCACCCCTCCACTTT. Translating gives CASSLGDKGVASPLHF.

The chain couples TRBV5-1 to TRBJ1-2; D unresolved. The CDR3 extends over 13 amino acids. Germline V lookup: CDR1 SGHRS, CDR2 YFSETQ. V lost 7 bases and J 5 bases, leaving 15 bases between the germline ends. DNA of the CDR3: TGCGCCAGCGGAAGGCCCGAAGGGTATGGCTACACCTTC. Translating it yields CASGRPEGYGYTF.

In DNA, the CDR3 is TGTGCCTGGAACAGACTAGCGTTCAATGAGCAGTTCTTC. Translated: CAWNRLAFNEQFF. The chain has TRBV30 and TRBJ2-1; 8 bases agree with TRBD2. The germline V gene has CDR1 GTSNPN and CDR2 SVGIG (reference sequence). After removal of 4 bases from V and 6 bases from J, the junction contained 5 bases not matched to a gene. The CDR3 runs 13 residues.

V and J are TRBV7-2 and TRBJ2-7; 8 bases align to TRBD2. V shed 0 bases and J 2 bases; nucleotides not matched to a gene: 3. This CDR3 comprises 15 residues. The germline V gene has CDR1 SGHTA and CDR2 FQGNSA. The CDR3, as DNA: TGTGCCAGCAGCTTAGCCCCGGGGGGGGCCTACGAGCAGTACTTC. This encodes CASSLAPGGAYEQYF.

V usage is TRBV5-4 and J usage is TRBJ2-1; D is undetermined. Germline lookup yields CDR1 SGHNT and CDR2 YYREEE (reference sequence). Trimming pared 0 bases from V and 0 bases from J, leaving 4 bases between. This CDR3 region has 14 residues. CDR3 bases: TGTGCCAGCAGCTTGGAGAGCTCCTACAATGAGCAGTTCTTC. This encodes CASSLESSYNEQFF.

This clone was recorded a few times. This sequence joins TRBV4-3 and TRBJ1-6; D ambiguous. There are 15 residues in the CDR3. Trimming took off 2 bases at V and 6 bases at J, with 11 bases between the two ends. CDR1 is LGHNA, CDR2 YSLEER, per germline. Written as DNA, the CDR3 is TGCGCCAGCAGCCAACACCGGGCCAGTAATTCACCCCTCCACTTT. Amino acid sequence: CASSQHRASNSPLHF.

This clone appeared a single time. This sequence joins TRBV6-4 and TRBJ1-2, with 11 nucleotides matching TRBD1. Germline assignment: CDR1 MRHNA and CDR2 SNTAGT. There are 13 residues in the CDR3. Germline trimming cut 11 bases from V and 2 bases from J; bases unmatched to any gene: 4. The CDR3 DNA reads TGTGCCGGACAGGGGGCGCAGAACTATGGCTACACCTTC. Translation gives CAGQGAQNYGYTF.

V and J are TRBV28 and TRBJ2-7, with 10 nucleotides matching TRBD1. This CDR3 spans 16 amino acids. The germline CDR1 and CDR2 sequences are MDHEN and SYDVKM. V trimming: 5 bases; J trimming: 0 bases; junction bases outside the gene matches: 7. As DNA, the CDR3 is TGTGCCAGCAGTACCATCGGGACAGGGGACTCCTACGAGCAGTACTTC. This gives the protein CASSTIGTGDSYEQYF.